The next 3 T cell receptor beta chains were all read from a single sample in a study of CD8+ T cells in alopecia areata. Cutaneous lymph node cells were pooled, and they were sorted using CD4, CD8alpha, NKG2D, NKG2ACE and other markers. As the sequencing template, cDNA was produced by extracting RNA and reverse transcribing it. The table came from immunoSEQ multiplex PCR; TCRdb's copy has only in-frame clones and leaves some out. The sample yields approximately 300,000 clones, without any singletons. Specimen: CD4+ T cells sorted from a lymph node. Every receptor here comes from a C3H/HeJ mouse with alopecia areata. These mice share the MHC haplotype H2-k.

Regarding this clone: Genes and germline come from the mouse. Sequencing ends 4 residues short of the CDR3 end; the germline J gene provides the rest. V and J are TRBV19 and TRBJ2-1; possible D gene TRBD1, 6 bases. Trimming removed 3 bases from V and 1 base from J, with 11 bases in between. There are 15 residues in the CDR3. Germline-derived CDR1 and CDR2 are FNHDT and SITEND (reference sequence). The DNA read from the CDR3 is TGTGCCAGCAGTAAACAGGGCGGGAACTATGCT. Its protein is CASSKQGGNYA. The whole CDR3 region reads CASSKQGGNYAEQFF.

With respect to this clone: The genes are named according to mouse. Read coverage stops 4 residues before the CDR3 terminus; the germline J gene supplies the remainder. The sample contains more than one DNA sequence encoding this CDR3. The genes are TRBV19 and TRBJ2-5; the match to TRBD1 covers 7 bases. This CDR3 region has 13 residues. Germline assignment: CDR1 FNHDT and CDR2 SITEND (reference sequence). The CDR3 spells CASSIRGKDTQYF. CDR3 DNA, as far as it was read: TGTGCCAGCAGTATCAGGGGGAAGGAC.

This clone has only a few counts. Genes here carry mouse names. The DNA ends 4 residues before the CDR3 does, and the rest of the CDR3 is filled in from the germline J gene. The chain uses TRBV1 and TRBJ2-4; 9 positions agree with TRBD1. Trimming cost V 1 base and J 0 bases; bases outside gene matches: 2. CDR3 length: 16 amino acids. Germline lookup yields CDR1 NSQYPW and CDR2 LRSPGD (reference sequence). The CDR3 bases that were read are TGCACCTGCAGTGCAGGACAGGGGGGGAGTCAAAAC. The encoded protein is CTCSAGQGGSQN. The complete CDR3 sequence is CTCSAGQGGSQNTLYF.